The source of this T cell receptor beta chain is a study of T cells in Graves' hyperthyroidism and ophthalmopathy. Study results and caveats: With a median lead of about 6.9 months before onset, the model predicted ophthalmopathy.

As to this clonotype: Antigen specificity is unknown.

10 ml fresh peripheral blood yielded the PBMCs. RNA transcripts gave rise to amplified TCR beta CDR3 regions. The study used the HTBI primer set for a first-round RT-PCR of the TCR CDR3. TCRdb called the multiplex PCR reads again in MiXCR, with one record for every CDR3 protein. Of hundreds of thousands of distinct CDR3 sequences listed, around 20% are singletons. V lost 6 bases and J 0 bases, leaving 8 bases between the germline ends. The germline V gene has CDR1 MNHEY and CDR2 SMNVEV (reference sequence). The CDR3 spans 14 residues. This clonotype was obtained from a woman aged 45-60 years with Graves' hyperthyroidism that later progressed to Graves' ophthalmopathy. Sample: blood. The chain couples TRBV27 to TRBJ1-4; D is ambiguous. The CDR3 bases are TGTGCCAGCAGCGGGTACCCAACTAATGAAAAACTGTTTTTT. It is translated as CASSGYPTNEKLFF.